The 16 T cell receptor beta chains presented below share a single source sample, sequenced in a study of T cell repertoires in cytomegalovirus infection. TCRdb called the reads again in MiXCR, with one record for every CDR3 protein. Of roughly 760,000 distinct CDR3 sequences listed, 35% are singletons. Sequencing was carried out using PBMCs. All receptors derive from a human donor in good health (CMV status not recorded). Some clones in this sample may be carry-over from other donors' samples.

The gene calls are TRBV12-3 or TRBV12-4 and TRBJ2-2, with 8 bases fitting TRBD2. This CDR3 contains 14 residues. J gave up 7 bases and V 0 bases, and 1 base lay outside the gene matches. The CDR3 region has the DNA TGTGCCAGCAGTTTAGCCGGGACTAGCGGGGAGCTGTTTTTT. As protein: CASSLAGTSGELFF.

In this sample, this clonotype turned up a few times. This chain joins TRBV12-3 or TRBV12-4 and TRBJ1-1, with unresolved D. This CDR3 has 14 residues. Deletions cut 3 bases from V and 7 bases from J, with 15 bases between. For the CDR3, the DNA is TGTGCCAGCAGTTTTGCTTTGAGGTCTTTTGAAGCTTTCTTT. Its translation is CASSFALRSFEAFF.

This clonotype has more than one count but fewer than ten. The CDR3 DNA follows: TGCAGTGCTATCCCGAAGGTCCTCCGAAAGGGCTACACCTTC. This codes for CSAIPKVLRKGYTF. The chain is built from TRBV20-1 and TRBJ1-2, with D unclear. Germline CDR1 reads DFQATT; CDR2 reads SNEGSKA (reference sequence). This CDR3 spans 14 amino acids. V was shortened by 4 bases and J by 8 bases, with 20 bases between the two germline ends.

This clonotype was counted between two and nine times. The rearrangement links TRBV6-8 to TRBJ2-2; the match to TRBD1 covers 10 bases. Germline V CDR1 and CDR2: MNHGY, SAAAGT. The CDR3 totals 15 residues. With V trimmed by 8 bases and J by 2 bases, 5 bases remained unmatched. DNA of the CDR3: TGTGCCAGCGACAGGACAGGGGGAAACACCGGGGAGCTGTTTTTT. Translated, it gives CASDRTGGNTGELFF.

The genes are TRBV6-1 and TRBJ1-3, with 7 nucleotides matching TRBD1. CDR3 length: 16 residues. Germline assignment: CDR1 MNHNS and CDR2 SASEGT. Trimming at V came to 7 bases and at J to 1 base, leaving 10 bases not matched to a gene. CDR3 in DNA: TGTGCCAGCACAGGACAGGCACCGTCGTCTGGAAACACCATATATTTT. Its protein product is CASTGQAPSSGNTIYF.

The V and J genes are TRBV11-1 and TRBJ1-1; the D is unclear. The germline V and J ends were trimmed by 9 bases and 1 base, with 15 bases remaining between them. The V gene's germline CDR1 is SGHAT and CDR2 FQDESV (reference sequence). CDR3 length equals 14 residues. The DNA of the CDR3 is TGTGCCAGAAGCCTAGGCCGGGGGAACACTGAAGCTTTCTTT. It translates to CARSLGRGNTEAFF. Complete variable domain (other parts from reference TRBV11-1 and TRBJ1-1): EAEVAQSPRYKITEKSQAVAFWCDPISGHATLYWYRQILGQGPELLVQFQDESVVDDSQLPKDRFSAERLKGVDSTLKIQPAELGDSAMYLCARSLGRGNTEAFFGQGTRLTVV.

The table lists this clonotype with a few counts. The chain joins TRBV6-6 to TRBJ1-2; unclear D gene. This CDR3 is built from 13 residues. Per germline, CDR1 MNHNY and CDR2 SVGAGI (reference sequence). The germline V and J ends were trimmed by 4 bases and 5 bases, with 11 bases remaining between them. The CDR3 sequence: CASSSSGAYGYTF. DNA for the CDR3: TGTGCCAGCAGTTCGTCGGGTGCGTATGGCTACACCTTC.

The chain is built from TRBV27 and TRBJ1-4, with 10 bases identical to TRBD1. Germline V lookup: CDR1 MNHEY, CDR2 SMNVEV (reference sequence). The CDR3 contains 16 residues. After removal of 5 bases from V and 0 bases from J, the junction contained 3 bases not matched to a gene. The CDR3 DNA is TGTGCCAGCAGTCCCGGGACAGGGGCAACTAATGAAAAACTGTTTTTT. This sequence encodes CASSPGTGATNEKLFF.

The chain combines TRBV25-1 with TRBJ2-1; tentatively, D is TRBD1 (5 bases). Looked up from germline, CDR1 is MGHDK and CDR2 is SYGVNS. The CDR3 totals 17 residues. Between the trimmed V and J ends, which lost 2 bases and 0 bases, there was a span of 14 bases. The CDR3 DNA reads TGTGCCAGCAGTGAAAATTATCGGACAAGCTCCTACAATGAGCAGTTCTTC. Its protein product is CASSENYRTSSYNEQFF.

J is TRBJ2-5 and V is TRBV30; a weak D match, TRBD2 (5 bases). Germline V gives CDR1 GTSNPN, CDR2 SVGIG (reference sequence). The CDR3 covers 12 residues. V lost 5 bases, J lost 5 bases, and 12 bases lay in between. Here the CDR3 reads CAWLGGRETQYF. CDR3 bases: TGTGCCTGGCTAGGAGGTCGGGAGACCCAGTACTTC.

This chain connects TRBV4-1 to TRBJ1-4; D call uncertain. CDR1 MGHRA and CDR2 YSYEKL come from the germline V gene. V dropped 0 bases and J dropped 7 bases, with 6 bases sitting between them. CDR3 length: 13 residues. The CDR3 spells CASSQDHSEKLFF. DNA of the CDR3: TGCGCCAGCAGCCAAGATCACAGTGAAAAACTGTTTTTT.

The chain carries TRBV5-6 and TRBJ2-5; tentative D call: TRBD1 (6 bases). Per the germline V gene, CDR1 is SGHDT and CDR2 is YYEEEE. V was pared by 4 bases and J by 2 bases, with 18 bases between. This CDR3 contains 16 residues. The CDR3 region is CASSPTGTRAQETQYF. CDR3 in DNA: TGTGCCAGCAGCCCGACCGGGACAAGGGCTCAAGAGACCCAGTACTTC. Looking up the rest from reference TRBV5-6 and TRBJ2-5 gives the full variable domain: DAGVTQSPTHLIKTRGQQVTLRCSPKSGHDTVSWYQQALGQGPQFIFQYYEEEERQRGNFPDRFSGHQFPNYSSELNVNALLLGDSALYLCASSPTGTRAQETQYFGPGTRLLVL.

J is TRBJ2-5 and V is TRBV6-5, with 7 positions matching TRBD2. V lost 4 bases, J lost 0 bases, and 8 bases stayed unmatched. The CDR3 consists of 16 residues. Germline V gene data show CDR1 as MNHEY and CDR2 as SVGAGI. CDR3 protein: CASSSMPGGYQETQYF. The CDR3 DNA follows: TGTGCCAGCAGTTCAATGCCGGGAGGTTACCAAGAGACCCAGTACTTC.

The table lists this clonotype with a few counts. The chain is built from TRBV7-2 and TRBJ1-1; D possibly corresponds to TRBD1 (6 bases). In germline, CDR1 is SGHTA, CDR2 FQGNSA. V lost 3 bases, J lost 4 bases, and 15 bases lay in between. CDR3 size: 15 residues. This chain's CDR3 is CASSFPSTGGTEAFF. CDR3 coding DNA: TGTGCCAGCAGCTTCCCCTCGACAGGAGGCACTGAAGCTTTCTTT.

The chain uses TRBV7-2 and TRBJ2-7, with 13 nucleotides matching TRBD2. The CDR3 contains 18 residues. The germline gives CDR1 SGHTA, CDR2 FQGNSA. Trimming took 1 base from V and 4 from J; bases not matched to a gene: 10. CDR3 sequence reads: CASSLVTSGRIGPYEQYF. Here the CDR3 DNA reads TGTGCCAGCAGCTTAGTGACTAGCGGGAGGATTGGTCCATACGAGCAGTACTTC. The whole variable domain, filled in from reference TRBV7-2 and TRBJ2-7, reads GAGVSQSPSNKVTEKGKDVELRCDPISGHTALYWYRQSLGQGLEFLIYFQGNSAPDKSGLPSDRFSAERTGGSVSTLTIQRTQQEDSAVYLCASSLVTSGRIGPYEQYFGPGTRLTVT.

The J gene is TRBJ1-2, the V gene TRBV19; a weak D match, TRBD1 (5 bases). CDR1 and CDR2 (germline): LNHDA, SQIVND (reference sequence). CDR3 length: 13 residues. Trimming cost V 6 bases and J 8 bases, with 16 bases left between them. This chain's CDR3 is CASRGEILEGYTF. CDR3 nucleotide sequence: TGTGCCAGTAGAGGGGAGATTCTAGAAGGCTACACCTTC.